These T cell receptor beta chains were read from a single sample in a study of cytomegalovirus exposure and HLA in healthy donors. Measured with immunoSEQ multiplex PCR; TCRdb has only the in-frame clones, and not every one. This table holds some 130,000 clones. Specimen: PBMCs. The origin of the receptors is a woman in her thirties or forties in good health and CMV-seropositive. Both conserved end residues are part of each CDR3. The D gene is left open where the match is weak.

V: TRBV7-2
J: TRBJ2-2
D: .
CDR3: CASSYAGIANTGELFF
DNA: TGTGCCAGCAGCTACGCAGGGATCGCGAACACCGGGGAGCTGTTTTTT

V: TRBV18
J: TRBJ2-1
D: TRBD2
CDR3: CASSPPLAGGIYEQFF
DNA: TGTGCCAGCTCACCACCGTTGGCGGGAGGGATTTATGAGCAGTTCTTC

V: TRBV18
J: TRBJ1-5
D: TRBD1
CDR3: CASSPDRTLNQPQHF
DNA: TGTGCCAGCTCTCCGGACAGGACTCTCAATCAGCCCCAGCATTTT

V: TRBV5-6
J: TRBJ2-1
D: .
CDR3: CASSSTSWGPYNEQFF
DNA: TGTGCCAGCAGCTCAACCTCATGGGGGCCCTACAATGAGCAGTTCTTC

V: TRBV2
J: TRBJ2-7
D: TRBD1
CDR3: CASSPGQVLPGEQYF
DNA: TGTGCCAGCAGCCCGGGACAGGTGCTCCCCGGGGAGCAGTACTTC

V: TRBV18
J: TRBJ2-3
D: .
CDR3: CASSPSFSTGSFTDTQYF
DNA: TGTGCCAGCTCACCAAGTTTCTCCACAGGGTCCTTCACAGATACGCAGTATTTT

V: TRBV30
J: TRBJ2-3
D: .
CDR3: CAWTLAGGRTDTQYF
DNA: TGTGCCTGGACCCTGGCCGGGGGGCGGACAGATACGCAGTATTTT

V: TRBV10-3
J: TRBJ2-1
D: TRBD2
CDR3: CAIRPGTSLYNEQFF
DNA: TGTGCCATCAGACCGGGGACTAGCTTGTACAATGAGCAGTTCTTC

V: TRBV5-4
J: TRBJ2-7
D: .
CDR3: CASSLTGRSAYEQYF
DNA: TGTGCCAGCAGCTTGACAGGGAGAAGTGCCTACGAGCAGTACTTC

V: TRBV2
J: TRBJ1-1
D: .
CDR3: CASRRPNTEAFF
DNA: TGTGCCAGCAGGCGGCCGAACACTGAAGCTTTCTTT

V: TRBV30
J: TRBJ2-3
D: TRBD1
CDR3: CAWSAGGALNTQYF
DNA: TGTGCCTGGAGTGCAGGGGGCGCGTTGAATACGCAGTATTTT

V: TRBV6-1
J: TRBJ1-2
D: .
CDR3: CASSERSGLGYTF
DNA: TGTGCCAGCAGTGAAAGGTCAGGGCTTGGCTACACCTTC

V: TRBV7-2
J: TRBJ2-7
D: .
CDR3: CASRSYSYEQYF
DNA: TGTGCCAGCAGATCATACAGCTACGAGCAGTACTTC

V: TRBV9
J: TRBJ2-1
D: TRBD2
CDR3: CASSVEALAGGPQFF
DNA: TGTGCCAGCAGCGTAGAAGCTCTGGCGGGAGGGCCTCAGTTCTTC

V: TRBV28
J: TRBJ2-7
D: .
CDR3: CASSLGTPIPHEQYF
DNA: TGTGCCAGCAGTTTAGGGACTCCGATCCCCCACGAGCAGTACTTC

V: TRBV27
J: TRBJ1-5
D: .
CDR3: CASSLSGSLYSNQPQHF
DNA: TGTGCCAGCAGTTTATCGGGGAGCCTGTATAGCAATCAGCCCCAGCATTTT

V: TRBV7-3
J: TRBJ2-5
D: TRBD1
CDR3: CASSLTGGQETQYF
DNA: TGTGCCAGCAGCCTAACAGGGGGTCAAGAGACCCAGTACTTC

V: TRBV7-3
J: TRBJ2-1
D: TRBD2
CDR3: CASSLTGWREANEQFF
DNA: TGTGCCAGCAGCTTAACTGGTTGGCGGGAGGCAAATGAGCAGTTCTTC

V: TRBV10-3
J: TRBJ2-2
D: TRBD2
CDR3: CAIYRGGEPGELFF
DNA: TGTGCCATATACCGGGGGGGGGAACCCGGGGAGCTGTTTTTT

V: TRBV10-3
J: TRBJ2-1
D: .
CDR3: CAISESGVPEQFF
DNA: TGTGCCATCAGTGAGTCGGGAGTCCCCGAGCAGTTCTTC

V: TRBV6-5
J: TRBJ1-5
D: .
CDR3: CASSPTGNQPQHF
DNA: TGTGCCAGCAGCCCAACGGGGAATCAGCCCCAGCATTTT

V: TRBV9
J: TRBJ2-2
D: TRBD2
CDR3: CASSVVGGSLTNTGELFF
DNA: TGTGCCAGCAGCGTAGTCGGCGGGAGCTTAACGAACACCGGGGAGCTGTTTTTT

V: TRBV9
J: TRBJ1-2
D: .
CDR3: CASSTLTGISSGGYTF
DNA: TGTGCCAGCAGCACTCTGACAGGCATCTCTTCGGGTGGCTACACCTTC

V: TRBV7-2
J: TRBJ2-3
D: TRBD2
CDR3: CASSLLAGGSFPTDTQYF
DNA: TGTGCCAGCAGCTTATTAGCGGGAGGGAGCTTTCCCACAGATACGCAGTATTTT

V: TRBV5-4
J: TRBJ2-5
D: .
CDR3: CASSPGLGVETQYF
DNA: TGTGCCAGCAGCCCCGGTCTAGGTGTAGAGACCCAGTACTTC

V: TRBV15
J: TRBJ1-5
D: .
CDR3: CATSRAGESNQPQHF
DNA: TGTGCCACCAGCAGAGCGGGGGAGAGCAATCAGCCCCAGCATTTT

V: TRBV6-4
J: TRBJ1-1
D: TRBD1
CDR3: CASAELDRVTEAFF
DNA: TGTGCCAGCGCCGAACTCGACAGGGTTACTGAAGCTTTCTTT

V: TRBV28
J: TRBJ1-2
D: .
CDR3: CASSSPLRTGDGYTF
DNA: TGTGCCAGCAGTTCCCCCCTTCGGACGGGGGATGGCTACACCTTC

V: TRBV5-6
J: TRBJ2-3
D: TRBD2
CDR3: CASRLTGLAGGSRTDTQYF
DNA: TGTGCCAGCAGACTTACCGGACTAGCGGGAGGGTCCCGCACAGATACGCAGTATTTT

V: TRBV20-1
J: TRBJ2-7
D: .
CDR3: CSARLHEQYF
DNA: TGCAGTGCTAGACTCCACGAGCAGTACTTC

V: TRBV7-2
J: TRBJ2-1
D: .
CDR3: CASSVTSEQFF
DNA: TGTGCCAGCAGCGTGACATCCGAGCAGTTCTTC

V: TRBV5-6
J: TRBJ1-6
D: .
CDR3: CASSSRGGKVGSPLHF
DNA: TGTGCCAGCAGCTCGCGGGGGGGTAAAGTGGGTTCACCCCTCCACTTT

V: TRBV28
J: TRBJ1-5
D: .
CDR3: CASRGPSNPRGNQPQHF
DNA: TGTGCCAGCAGAGGACCTTCCAATCCGAGGGGCAATCAGCCCCAGCATTTT

V: TRBV7-8
J: TRBJ2-1
D: TRBD2
CDR3: CASSLGGLAAYNEQFF
DNA: TGTGCCAGCAGCTTAGGAGGTCTAGCGGCCTACAATGAGCAGTTCTTC

V: TRBV7-3
J: TRBJ1-1
D: .
CDR3: CASSLGLVGNTEAFF
DNA: TGTGCCAGCAGCTTAGGGCTCGTCGGGAACACTGAAGCTTTCTTT

V: TRBV6-5
J: TRBJ1-3
D: .
CDR3: CASSPDSGNTIYF
DNA: TGTGCCAGCAGTCCCGACAGTGGAAACACCATATATTTT

V: TRBV7-3
J: TRBJ2-3
D: TRBD2
CDR3: CASSLAGMMTDTQYF
DNA: TGTGCCAGCTCCTTAGCGGGTATGATGACAGATACGCAGTATTTT

V: TRBV7-9
J: TRBJ1-4
D: .
CDR3: CASSLPQGPGEKLFF
DNA: TGTGCCAGCAGCTTACCCCAGGGTCCCGGGGAAAAACTGTTTTTT

V: TRBV5-1
J: TRBJ2-7
D: TRBD2
CDR3: CASSPREGHEQYF
DNA: TGCGCCAGCAGCCCTCGGGAGGGCCACGAGCAGTACTTC

V: TRBV7-2
J: TRBJ1-2
D: .
CDR3: CASSYPGQGRGYTF
DNA: TGTGCCAGCAGCTACCCGGGACAAGGACGCGGCTACACCTTC

V: TRBV4-2
J: TRBJ2-1
D: TRBD2
CDR3: CASSPGLAGEYNEQFF
DNA: TGTGCCAGCAGCCCGGGACTAGCGGGGGAATACAATGAGCAGTTCTTC

V: TRBV18
J: TRBJ2-3
D: TRBD2
CDR3: CASSPIAGGPSDTQYF
DNA: TGTGCCAGCTCACCAATTGCGGGAGGGCCGTCAGATACGCAGTATTTT

V: TRBV9
J: TRBJ2-4
D: .
CDR3: CASSAEGQRNIQYF
DNA: TGTGCCAGCAGCGCCGAAGGACAGAGAAACATTCAGTACTTC

V: TRBV30
J: TRBJ2-7
D: TRBD1
CDR3: CAWSMDREHEQYF
DNA: TGTGCCTGGAGTATGGACAGGGAGCACGAGCAGTACTTC

V: TRBV2
J: TRBJ1-3
D: .
CDR3: CARGVDDTIYF
DNA: TGTGCCAGGGGAGTTGATGACACCATATATTTT

V: TRBV6-5
J: TRBJ2-7
D: TRBD1
CDR3: CASSYPRDRVHEQYF
DNA: TGTGCCAGCAGTTACCCCCGGGACAGGGTACACGAGCAGTACTTC

V: TRBV7-8
J: TRBJ2-1
D: TRBD1
CDR3: CASSTSTGAYNEQFF
DNA: TGTGCCAGCAGCACTAGTACAGGGGCTTACAATGAGCAGTTCTTC

V: TRBV11-3
J: TRBJ2-3
D: TRBD2
CDR3: CASSFSASGRVADTQYF
DNA: TGTGCCAGCAGCTTCTCGGCTAGCGGGAGGGTAGCAGATACGCAGTATTTT

V: TRBV6-1
J: TRBJ2-3
D: TRBD2
CDR3: CASSAVAGGVTDTQYF
DNA: TGTGCCAGCAGTGCGGTAGCGGGAGGAGTGACAGATACGCAGTATTTT

V: TRBV6-4
J: TRBJ2-1
D: .
CDR3: CASSIVRETNEQFF
DNA: TGTGCCAGCAGTATAGTCCGGGAGACCAATGAGCAGTTCTTC

V: TRBV6-6
J: TRBJ2-1
D: TRBD2
CDR3: CASSKNPSGSYNEQFF
DNA: TGTGCCAGCAGTAAGAACCCTAGCGGGAGTTACAATGAGCAGTTCTTC

V: TRBV19
J: TRBJ2-2
D: TRBD2
CDR3: CASSHGLAANTGELFF
DNA: TGTGCCAGTAGCCACGGACTAGCGGCGAACACCGGGGAGCTGTTTTTT

V: TRBV28
J: TRBJ2-5
D: TRBD2
CDR3: CASRDSSGRARRETQYF
DNA: TGTGCCAGCAGGGACTCTAGCGGGAGGGCCCGACGAGAGACCCAGTACTTC

V: TRBV18
J: TRBJ1-1
D: .
CDR3: CASSPLGENTEAFF
DNA: TGTGCCAGCTCACCACTAGGGGAGAACACTGAAGCTTTCTTT

V: TRBV7-2
J: TRBJ2-7
D: TRBD1
CDR3: CASSVLTGNEQYF
DNA: TGTGCCAGCAGCGTATTGACAGGGAACGAGCAGTACTTC

V: TRBV6-1
J: TRBJ1-2
D: .
CDR3: CASSMDRNYGYTF
DNA: TGTGCCAGCTCGATGGACAGAAACTATGGCTACACCTTC

V: TRBV6-6
J: TRBJ1-6
D: TRBD1
CDR3: CASSSTGTNSPLHF
DNA: TGTGCCAGCAGTTCGACAGGGACTAATTCACCCCTCCACTTT

V: TRBV4-2
J: TRBJ2-2
D: .
CDR3: CASSQDEASTGELFF
DNA: TGTGCCAGCAGCCAAGACGAGGCGAGCACCGGGGAGCTGTTTTTT

V: TRBV13
J: TRBJ1-5
D: .
CDR3: CASSWGTKSNQPQHF
DNA: TGTGCCAGCAGTTGGGGGACAAAGAGCAATCAGCCCCAGCATTTT